Below are 8 T cell receptor beta chains sequenced from a single sample in a study of OX40 agonist ivuxolimab in advanced cancers. The assay was immunoSEQ multiplex PCR, and TCRdb's table has in-frame clones only and misses some. Among about 8,300 clones listed, approximately 71% were seen once. Sequencing was performed on CD4+ or CD8+ T cells sorted from blood, taken in a trial of the OX40 agonist ivuxolimab. These receptor sequences come from an adult with an advanced solid tumor such as melanoma, head and neck, liver or kidney cancer.

CDR3 sequence reads: CASSSGVGSPLHF. In DNA, the CDR3 is TGTGCCAGCAGTTCAGGGGTTGGGTCACCCCTCCACTTT. V and J are TRBV27 and TRBJ1-6; D possibly corresponds to TRBD1 (6 bases). CDR1 MNHEY and CDR2 SMNVEV come from the germline V gene (reference sequence). The germline V and J ends were trimmed by 4 bases and 10 bases, with 11 bases remaining between them. CDR3 length equals 13 residues.

The V call is TRBV13, the J call TRBJ2-3; D call uncertain. The CDR3 spans 15 residues. Germline-derived CDR1 and CDR2 are PRHDT and FYEKMQ (reference sequence). The V and J ends lost 7 bases and 0 bases respectively, with 14 bases between them. The CDR3 here is CASTPGLTSTDTQYF. The CDR3 bases are TGTGCCAGCACCCCCGGTCTGACTAGCACAGATACGCAGTATTTT.

This chain links TRBV10-2 with TRBJ2-5; D unclear. Trimming stripped 6 bases from V and 2 bases from J, with 13 bases between. CDR3 length equals 14 residues. Germline lookup yields CDR1 WSHSY and CDR2 SAAADI. CDR3 nucleotides: TGCGCCAGCAGAAACAGTCAGATTCAAGAGACCCAGTACTTC. It is translated as CASRNSQIQETQYF.

This clone has more than one count but fewer than ten. CDR3: CASSGFQSSPYEQYF. As DNA, the CDR3 is TGTGCCAGCAGCGGATTTCAGTCCTCTCCCTACGAGCAGTACTTC. The chain recombines TRBV13 with TRBJ2-7, with D hard to call. The germline V gene has CDR1 PRHDT and CDR2 FYEKMQ (reference sequence). The CDR3 is 15 residues long. V gave up 5 bases and J gave up 2 bases, with 16 bases separating them. Complete variable domain (other parts from reference TRBV13 and TRBJ2-7): AAGVIQSPRHLIKEKRETATLKCYPIPRHDTVYWYQQGPGQDPQFLISFYEKMQSDKGSIPDRFSAQQFSDYHSELNMSSLELGDSALYFCASSGFQSSPYEQYFGPGTRLTVT.

This chain connects TRBV27 to TRBJ2-7; 10 bases align to TRBD1. This CDR3 spans 14 amino acids. With 7 bases clipped from V and 2 bases from J, the junction kept 5 bases outside the gene matches. Germline assignment: CDR1 MNHEY and CDR2 SMNVEV (reference sequence). The CDR3 region is CASIGTGATYEQYF. The DNA for the CDR3 is TGTGCCAGCATCGGGACAGGGGCAACCTACGAGCAGTACTTC.

The chain has TRBV4-3 and TRBJ2-6, with 11 bases lining up with TRBD1. With V trimmed by 4 bases and J by 0 bases, 5 bases remained unmatched. CDR3 length: 18 residues. Germline CDR1 LGHNA, CDR2 YSLEER. The CDR3 loop reads CASSLGQGGISGANVLTF. Written as DNA, the CDR3 is TGCGCCAGCAGCCTGGGACAGGGGGGTATCTCTGGGGCCAACGTCCTGACTTTC.

The chain combines TRBV6-4 with TRBJ2-3; perhaps TRBD2 as D (6 bases). CDR1 is MRHNA, CDR2 SNTAGT, per germline. Trimming took off 3 bases at V and 2 bases at J, with 9 bases between the two ends. CDR3 size: 14 residues. The CDR3 reads CASSDSGDTDTQYF. CDR3 DNA: TGTGCCAGCAGTGATTCGGGGGACACAGATACGCAGTATTTT.

The V gene is TRBV5-4, the J gene TRBJ2-7; 10 bases are shared with TRBD1. The CDR3 sequence is 19 residues long. Germline V lookup: CDR1 SGHNT, CDR2 YYREEE (reference sequence). The V and J ends lost 6 bases and 2 bases, in that order; junction bases with no gene match: 20. CDR3 in amino acids: CASTRGGQGLLSPAYEQYF. The CDR3 nucleotides read TGTGCCAGCACTAGAGGGGGACAGGGGCTACTCTCTCCTGCCTACGAGCAGTACTTC. The full variable domain, with the rest looked up from reference TRBV5-4 and TRBJ2-7, is ETGVTQSPTHLIKTRGQQVTLRCSSQSGHNTVSWYQQALGQGPQFIFQYYREEENGRGNFPPRFSGLQFPNYSSELNVNALELDDSALYLCASTRGGQGLLSPAYEQYFGPGTRLTVT.